This section outlines one TCR beta chain sequence together with its context. Its antigen is as yet unknown. Researchers ran the PCR with 60 Vbeta and 13 Jbeta primers. Here immunoSEQ multiplex PCR was the method, and the copy in TCRdb shows in-frame clones only, minus some. The repertoire holds roughly 140,000 clones, around 80% seen once, with about 2.2% in the top ten. The data originate from a study of cytomegalovirus exposure and HLA in healthy donors. Turning to the study itself: Among around 400 genotyped donors, around 80% fell in the Caucasian-associated ancestry cluster.

Points from the study as a whole: While the bulk of TCR sequences proved rare, some public TCRs turned up in many donors. An analysis done earlier found most TCR beta V segments productive about 87% or about 30% of the time. Among TCR beta chains of equal frequency, HLA-associated ones were more clonally expanded in a later analysis.

Germline-derived CDR1 and CDR2 are SQVTM and ANQGSEA. The CDR3 covers 15 residues. V lost 4 bases and J 1 base, leaving 14 bases between the germline ends. This chain uses TRBV29-1 with TRBJ2-1; D perhaps matches TRBD1 (6 bases). Sequencing was carried out using PBMCs. The TCR comes from a man aged 25-40 years in good health and CMV-seronegative. The CDR3 DNA reads as TGCAGCGTTGTGGGTTCTAGGGGGTCCTACAATGAGCAGTTCTTC. This encodes CSVVGSRGSYNEQFF.